This TCR beta chain was obtained from a study of blood T cell repertoires in COVID-19. Libraries were prepared by immunoSEQ multiplex PCR; TCRdb keeps only in-frame clonotypes and omits some of them. The sample contains tens of thousands of clones, about four fifths of which appear only once. Between the trimmed V and J ends, which lost 8 bases and 1 base, there was a span of 17 bases. The CDR3 is 15 amino acids. Germline loops: CDR1 WNHNN, CDR2 SYGVQD (reference sequence). Sequencing used peripheral blood. V gene TRBV10-1 combines with J gene TRBJ2-5, with D possibly being TRBD1 (6 bases). The clonotype was recovered from a man in his fifties or sixties with active COVID-19. Written as DNA, the CDR3 is TGCGCCAGCGGGGGCCGGACAGTATCCCAAGAGACCCAGTACTTC. It yields the protein CASGGRTVSQETQYF.